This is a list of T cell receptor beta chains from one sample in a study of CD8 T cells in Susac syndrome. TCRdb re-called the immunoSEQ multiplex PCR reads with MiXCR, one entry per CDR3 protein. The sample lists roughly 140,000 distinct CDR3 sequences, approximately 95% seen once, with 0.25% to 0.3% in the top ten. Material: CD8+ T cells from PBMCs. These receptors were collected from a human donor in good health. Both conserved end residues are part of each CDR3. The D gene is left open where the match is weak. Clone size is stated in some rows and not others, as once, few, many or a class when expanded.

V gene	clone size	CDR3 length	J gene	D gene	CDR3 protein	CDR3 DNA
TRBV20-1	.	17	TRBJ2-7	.	CSARVAGTSRIVNEQYF	TGCAGTGCTAGAGTAGCCGGGACTTCAAGGATTGTTAACGAGCAGTACTTC
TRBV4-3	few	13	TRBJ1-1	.	CASSQGTNTEAFF	TGCGCCAGCAGCCAGGGGACCAACACTGAAGCTTTCTTT
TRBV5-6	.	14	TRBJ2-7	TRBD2	CASSHGGGDYEQYF	TGTGCCAGCAGTCACGGCGGGGGGGATTACGAGCAGTACTTC
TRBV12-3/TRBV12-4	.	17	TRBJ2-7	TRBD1	CASSFAPGQGHSYEQYF	TGTGCCAGCAGTTTCGCCCCTGGACAGGGTCACTCCTACGAGCAGTACTTC
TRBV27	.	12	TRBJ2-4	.	CASRGAKNIQYF	TGTGCCAGCAGGGGGGCCAAAAACATTCAGTACTTC
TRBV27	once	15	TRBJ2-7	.	CASSLYPTNSYEQYF	TGTGCCAGCAGTTTATATCCTACCAACTCCTACGAGCAGTACTTC
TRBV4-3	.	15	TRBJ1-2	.	CASSQVAGGHYGYTF	TGCGCCAGCAGCCAAGTTGCAGGAGGGCACTATGGCTACACCTTC
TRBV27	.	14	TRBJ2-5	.	CASSPGPGVETQYF	TGTGCCAGCAGCCCTGGACCAGGGGTAGAGACCCAGTACTTC
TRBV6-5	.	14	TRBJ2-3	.	CASSYSPSTDTQYF	TGTGCCAGCAGTTACTCCCCTAGCACAGATACGCAGTATTTT
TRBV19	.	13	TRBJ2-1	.	CASSPVGHNEQFF	TGTGCCAGTAGCCCGGTAGGCCACAATGAGCAGTTCTTC
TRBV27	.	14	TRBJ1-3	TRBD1	CASSAQGAGNTIYF	TGTGCCAGCAGTGCACAGGGGGCTGGAAACACCATATATTTT
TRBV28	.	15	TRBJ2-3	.	CASSFGRTDADTQYF	TGTGCCAGCAGTTTCGGGCGGACTGACGCAGATACGCAGTATTTT
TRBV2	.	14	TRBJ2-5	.	CASGSSLFQETQYF	TGTGCCAGCGGATCCTCGCTCTTCCAAGAGACCCAGTACTTC
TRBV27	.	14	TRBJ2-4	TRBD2	CASSLSGMGNIQYF	TGTGCCAGCAGTCTTAGCGGGATGGGGAACATTCAGTACTTC
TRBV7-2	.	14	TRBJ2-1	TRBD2	CASSPLAGGLEQFF	TGTGCCAGCAGCCCACTAGCGGGAGGACTTGAGCAGTTCTTC
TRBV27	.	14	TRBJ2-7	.	CASPRDKFFYEQYF	TGTGCCAGTCCCCGGGACAAATTCTTCTACGAGCAGTACTTC
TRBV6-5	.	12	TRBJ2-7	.	CASRAGPYEQYF	TGTGCCAGCAGGGCGGGACCCTACGAGCAGTACTTC
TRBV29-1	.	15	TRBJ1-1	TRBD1	CSVGDREGGLPEAFF	TGCAGCGTGGGGGACAGGGAAGGCGGGCTTCCTGAAGCTTTCTTT
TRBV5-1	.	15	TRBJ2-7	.	CASSLVGGGSYEQYF	TGCGCCAGCAGCTTGGTCGGGGGCGGCTCCTACGAGCAGTACTTC
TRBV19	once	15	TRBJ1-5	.	CASSIHRQTDQPQHF	TGTGCCAGTAGTATCCATAGACAGACGGATCAGCCCCAGCATTTT
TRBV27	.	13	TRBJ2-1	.	CASSPPGGTEQFF	TGTGCCAGCAGTCCGCCCGGGGGCACTGAGCAGTTCTTC
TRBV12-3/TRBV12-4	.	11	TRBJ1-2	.	CASSSANGYTF	TGTGCCAGCAGCTCGGCAAATGGCTACACCTTC
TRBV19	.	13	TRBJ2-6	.	CASSMFGANVLTF	TGTGCCAGTAGTATGTTTGGGGCCAACGTCCTGACTTTC
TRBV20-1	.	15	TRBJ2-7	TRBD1	CSAWDRLKSSYEQYF	TGCAGTGCGTGGGACAGACTTAAGTCGTCCTACGAGCAGTACTTC
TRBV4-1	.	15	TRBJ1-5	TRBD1	CASSQDRGQNQPQHF	TGCGCCAGCAGCCAAGATCGGGGACAGAATCAGCCCCAGCATTTT
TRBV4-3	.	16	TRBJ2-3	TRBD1	CASSQADRGLSDTQYF	TGCGCCAGCAGCCAGGCGGACAGGGGCTTGTCAGATACGCAGTATTTT
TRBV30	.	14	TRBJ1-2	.	CAWLNWNPNYGYTF	TGTGCCTGGTTAAACTGGAACCCTAACTATGGCTACACCTTC
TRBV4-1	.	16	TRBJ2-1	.	CASSQETLRDYNEQFF	TGCGCCAGCAGCCAAGAAACATTGCGGGACTACAATGAGCAGTTCTTC
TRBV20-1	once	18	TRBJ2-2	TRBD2	CSALIESLAARNTGELFF	TGCAGTGCCCTAATCGAATCACTAGCGGCTAGGAACACCGGGGAGCTGTTTTTT
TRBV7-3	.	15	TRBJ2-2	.	CASSATGLNTGELFF	TGTGCCAGCAGCGCCACAGGGTTGAACACCGGGGAGCTGTTTTTT
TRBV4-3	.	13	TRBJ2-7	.	CASSQEAGYEQYF	TGCGCCAGCAGCCAAGAGGCGGGCTACGAGCAGTACTTC
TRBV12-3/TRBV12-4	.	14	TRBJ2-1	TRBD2	CASSLRLADGEQFF	TGTGCCAGCAGTTTAAGACTAGCCGATGGTGAGCAGTTCTTC
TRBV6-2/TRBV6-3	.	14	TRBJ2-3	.	CASTIYPSTDTQYF	TGTGCCAGCACCATATATCCTAGCACAGATACGCAGTATTTT
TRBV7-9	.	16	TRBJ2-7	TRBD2	CASSLASGSLSYEQYF	TGTGCCAGCAGCTTGGCTAGCGGATCACTCTCCTACGAGCAGTACTTC
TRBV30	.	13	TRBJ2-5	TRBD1	CAWSVQGAETQYF	TGTGCCTGGAGTGTACAGGGGGCGGAGACCCAGTACTTC
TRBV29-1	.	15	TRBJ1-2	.	CSVEVFGGQNYGYTF	TGCAGCGTTGAAGTCTTTGGGGGGCAGAACTATGGCTACACCTTC
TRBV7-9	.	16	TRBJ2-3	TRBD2	CASSPRLAGTTDTQYF	TGTGCCAGCAGCCCTCGACTAGCGGGAACCACAGATACGCAGTATTTT
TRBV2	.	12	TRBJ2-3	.	CASSEPTDTQYF	TGTGCCAGCAGTGAACCCACAGATACGCAGTATTTT
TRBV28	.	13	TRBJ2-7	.	CATRGGFSYEQYF	TGTGCCACACGAGGAGGGTTCTCCTACGAGCAGTACTTC
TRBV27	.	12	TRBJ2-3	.	CASSSPPDTQYF	TGTGCCAGCAGTTCCCCCCCAGATACGCAGTATTTT
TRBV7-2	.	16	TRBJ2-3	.	CASSPDSKGGTDTQYF	TGTGCCAGCAGCCCCGACTCCAAGGGGGGCACAGATACGCAGTATTTT
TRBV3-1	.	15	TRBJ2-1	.	CASSQDSLAWNEQFF	TGTGCCAGCAGCCAAGATAGCCTAGCTTGGAATGAGCAGTTCTTC